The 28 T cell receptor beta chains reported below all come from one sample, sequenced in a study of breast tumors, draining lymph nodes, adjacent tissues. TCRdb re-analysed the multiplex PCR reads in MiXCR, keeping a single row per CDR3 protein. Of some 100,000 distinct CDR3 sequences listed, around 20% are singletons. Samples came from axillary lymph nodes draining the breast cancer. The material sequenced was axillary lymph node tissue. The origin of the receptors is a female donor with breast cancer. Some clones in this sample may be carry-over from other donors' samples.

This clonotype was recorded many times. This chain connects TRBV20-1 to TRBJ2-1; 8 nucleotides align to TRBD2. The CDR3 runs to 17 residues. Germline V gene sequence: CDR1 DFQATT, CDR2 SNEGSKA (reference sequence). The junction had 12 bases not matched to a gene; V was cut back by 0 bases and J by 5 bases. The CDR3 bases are TGCAGTGCTAGAGATTTCGGAAGGCGGGGGGCCAACAATGAGCAGTTCTTC. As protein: CSARDFGRRGANNEQFF.

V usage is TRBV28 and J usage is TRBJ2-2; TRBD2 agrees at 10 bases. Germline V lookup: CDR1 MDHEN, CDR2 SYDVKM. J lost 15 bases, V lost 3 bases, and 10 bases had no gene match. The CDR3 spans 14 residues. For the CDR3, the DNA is TGTGCCAGCAGTTTCCCCGGGCTAGCGGGAGTGGTGTTTTTT. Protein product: CASSFPGLAGVVFF.

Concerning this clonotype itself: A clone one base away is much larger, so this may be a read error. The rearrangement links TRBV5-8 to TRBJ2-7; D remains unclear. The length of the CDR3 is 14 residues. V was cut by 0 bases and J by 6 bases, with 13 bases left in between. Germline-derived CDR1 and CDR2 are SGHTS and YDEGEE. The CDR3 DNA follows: TGTGCCAGCAGCTTGGTGGGTTCCCACTGCGAGCAGTACTTC. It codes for CASSLVGSHCEQYF.

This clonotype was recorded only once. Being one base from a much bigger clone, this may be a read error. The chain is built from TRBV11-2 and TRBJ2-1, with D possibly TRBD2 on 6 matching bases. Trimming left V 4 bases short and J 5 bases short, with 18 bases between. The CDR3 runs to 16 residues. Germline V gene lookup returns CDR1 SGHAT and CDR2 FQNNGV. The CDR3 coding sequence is TGTGCCAGCAGCTCAGTGGGGACTCAACTTAACAATGAGCAGTTCTTC. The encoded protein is CASSSVGTQLNNEQFF.

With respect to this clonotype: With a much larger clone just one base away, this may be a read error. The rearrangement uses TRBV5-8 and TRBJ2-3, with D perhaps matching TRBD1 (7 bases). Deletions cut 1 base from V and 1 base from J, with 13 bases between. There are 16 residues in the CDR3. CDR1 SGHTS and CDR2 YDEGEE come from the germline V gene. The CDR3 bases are TGTGCCAGCAGCTTGTTCAGGGGGGTTGGCACAGATACGCAGTATTTT. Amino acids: CASSLFRGVGTDTQYF.

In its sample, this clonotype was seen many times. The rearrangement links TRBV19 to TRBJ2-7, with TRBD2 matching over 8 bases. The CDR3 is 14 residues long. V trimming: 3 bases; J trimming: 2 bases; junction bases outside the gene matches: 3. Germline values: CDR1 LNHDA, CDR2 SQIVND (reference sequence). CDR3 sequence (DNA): TGTGCCAGTAGTATGACTAGCGAGGCCTACGAGCAGTACTTC. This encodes CASSMTSEAYEQYF.

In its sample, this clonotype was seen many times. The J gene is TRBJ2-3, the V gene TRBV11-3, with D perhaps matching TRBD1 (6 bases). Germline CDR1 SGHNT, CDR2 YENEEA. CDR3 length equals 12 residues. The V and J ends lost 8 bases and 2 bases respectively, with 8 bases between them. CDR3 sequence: CASGDNTDTQYF. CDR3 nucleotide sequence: TGTGCCAGCGGGGACAACACAGATACGCAGTATTTT.

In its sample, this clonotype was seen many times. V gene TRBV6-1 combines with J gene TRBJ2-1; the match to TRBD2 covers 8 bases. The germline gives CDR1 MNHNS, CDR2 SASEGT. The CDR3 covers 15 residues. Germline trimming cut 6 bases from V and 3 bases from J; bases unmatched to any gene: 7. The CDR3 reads CASSNSGTYYNEQFF. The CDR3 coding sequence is TGTGCCAGCAGCAATAGCGGGACCTACTACAATGAGCAGTTCTTC.

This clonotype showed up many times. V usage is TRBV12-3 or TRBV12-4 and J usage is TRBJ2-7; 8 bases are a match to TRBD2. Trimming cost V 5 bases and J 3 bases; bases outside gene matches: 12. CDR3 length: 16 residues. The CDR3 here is CASSPRSSGDRYEQYF. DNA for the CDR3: TGTGCCAGCAGTCCTCGAAGTAGCGGGGACCGCTACGAGCAGTACTTC.

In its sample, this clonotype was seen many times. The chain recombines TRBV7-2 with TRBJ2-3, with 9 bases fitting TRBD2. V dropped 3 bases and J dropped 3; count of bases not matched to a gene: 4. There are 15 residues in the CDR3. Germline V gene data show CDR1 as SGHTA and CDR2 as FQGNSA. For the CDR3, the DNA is TGTGCCAGCAGCTTGCAGCGGGGGGCTACAGATACGCAGTATTTT. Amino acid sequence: CASSLQRGATDTQYF. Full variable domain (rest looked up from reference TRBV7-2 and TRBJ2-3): GAGVSQSPSNKVTEKGKDVELRCDPISGHTALYWYRQSLGQGLEFLIYFQGNSAPDKSGLPSDRFSAERTGGSVSTLTIQRTQQEDSAVYLCASSLQRGATDTQYFGPGTRLTVL.

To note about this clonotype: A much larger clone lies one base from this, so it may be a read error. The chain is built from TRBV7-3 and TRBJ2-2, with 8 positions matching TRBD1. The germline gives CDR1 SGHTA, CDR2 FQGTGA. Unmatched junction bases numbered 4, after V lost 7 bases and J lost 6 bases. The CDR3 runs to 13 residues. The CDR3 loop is CASNTGGPGELFF. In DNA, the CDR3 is TGTGCCAGCAACACAGGGGGACCCGGGGAGCTGTTTTTT.

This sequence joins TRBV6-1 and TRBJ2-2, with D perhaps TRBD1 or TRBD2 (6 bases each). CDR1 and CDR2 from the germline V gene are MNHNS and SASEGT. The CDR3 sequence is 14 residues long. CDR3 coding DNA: TGTGCGGTAAAACGGGGGCCAGAGGCCGGGGAGCTGTTTTTT. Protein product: CAVKRGPEAGELFF.

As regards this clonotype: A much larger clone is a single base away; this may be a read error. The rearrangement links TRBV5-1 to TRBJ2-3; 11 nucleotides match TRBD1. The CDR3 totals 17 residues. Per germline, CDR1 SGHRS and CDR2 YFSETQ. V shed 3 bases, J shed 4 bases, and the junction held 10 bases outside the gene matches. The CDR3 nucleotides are TGCGCCAGCAGCTCAGCCTCCAGGACAGGGGGCTCAGATACGCAGTATTTT. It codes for CASSSASRTGGSDTQYF.

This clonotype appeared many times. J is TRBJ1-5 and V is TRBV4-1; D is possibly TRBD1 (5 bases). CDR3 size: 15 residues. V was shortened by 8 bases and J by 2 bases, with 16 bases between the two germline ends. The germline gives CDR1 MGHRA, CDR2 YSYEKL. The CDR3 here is CASRAVQGGNQPQHF. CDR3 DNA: TGCGCCAGCCGCGCCGTCCAGGGTGGCAATCAGCCCCAGCATTTT.

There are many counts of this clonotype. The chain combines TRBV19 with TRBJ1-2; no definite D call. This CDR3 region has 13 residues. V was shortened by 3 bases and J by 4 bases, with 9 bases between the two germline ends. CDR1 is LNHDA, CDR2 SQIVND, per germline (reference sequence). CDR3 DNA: TGTGCCAGTAGTATTTCTTCGTTCTATGGCTACACCTTC. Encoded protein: CASSISSFYGYTF.

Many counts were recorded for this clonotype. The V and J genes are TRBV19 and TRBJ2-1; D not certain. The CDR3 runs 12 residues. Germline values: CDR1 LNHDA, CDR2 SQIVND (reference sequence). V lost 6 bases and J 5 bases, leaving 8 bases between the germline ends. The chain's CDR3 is CASRARNNEQFF. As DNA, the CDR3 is TGTGCCAGTAGGGCCAGAAACAATGAGCAGTTCTTC.

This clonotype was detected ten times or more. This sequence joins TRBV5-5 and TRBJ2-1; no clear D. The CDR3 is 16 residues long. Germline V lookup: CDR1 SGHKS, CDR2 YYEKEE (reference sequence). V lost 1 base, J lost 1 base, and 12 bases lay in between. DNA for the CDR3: TGTGCCAGCAGCTTGAGTCCGCGAACATCCTACAATGAGCAGTTCTTC. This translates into CASSLSPRTSYNEQFF.

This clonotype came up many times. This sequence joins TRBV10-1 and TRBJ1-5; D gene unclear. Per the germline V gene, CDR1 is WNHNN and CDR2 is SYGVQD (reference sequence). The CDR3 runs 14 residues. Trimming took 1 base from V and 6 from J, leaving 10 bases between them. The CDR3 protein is CASSELVPRQPQHF. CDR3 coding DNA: TGCGCCAGCAGTGAGTTAGTCCCTCGTCAGCCCCAGCATTTT.

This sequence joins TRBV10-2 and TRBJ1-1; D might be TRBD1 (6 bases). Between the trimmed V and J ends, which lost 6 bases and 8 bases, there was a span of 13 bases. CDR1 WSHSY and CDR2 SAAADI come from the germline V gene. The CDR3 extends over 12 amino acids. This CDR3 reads CASSGTKIEAFF. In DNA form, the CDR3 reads TGCGCCAGCAGCGGGACAAAAATCGAAGCTTTCTTT.

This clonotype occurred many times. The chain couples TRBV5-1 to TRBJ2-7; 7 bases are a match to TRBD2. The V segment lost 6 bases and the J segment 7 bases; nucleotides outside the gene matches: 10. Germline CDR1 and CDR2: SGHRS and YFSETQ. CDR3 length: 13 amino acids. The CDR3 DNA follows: TGCGCCAGCAACCTTGGGGAGGGGAAAGAGCAGTACTTC. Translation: CASNLGEGKEQYF.

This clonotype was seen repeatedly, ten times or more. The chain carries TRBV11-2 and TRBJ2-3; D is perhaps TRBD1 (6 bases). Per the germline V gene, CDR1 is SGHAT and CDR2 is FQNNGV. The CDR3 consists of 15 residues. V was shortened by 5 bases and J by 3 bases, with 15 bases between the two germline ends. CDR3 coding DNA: TGTGCCAGCAGCCCACAGGGTTTAGTGACAGATACGCAGTATTTT. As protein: CASSPQGLVTDTQYF. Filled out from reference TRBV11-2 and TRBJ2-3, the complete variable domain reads EAGVAQSPRYKIIEKRQSVAFWCNPISGHATLYWYQQILGQGPKLLIQFQNNGVVDDSQLPKDRFSAERLKGVDSTLKIQPAKLEDSAVYLCASSPQGLVTDTQYFGPGTRLTVL.

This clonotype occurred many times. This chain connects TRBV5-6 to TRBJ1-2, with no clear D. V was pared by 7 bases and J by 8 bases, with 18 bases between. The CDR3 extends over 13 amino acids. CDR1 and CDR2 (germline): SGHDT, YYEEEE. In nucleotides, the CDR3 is TGTGCCAGCCTCCTGACTGGGCGCGAGGGCTACACCTTC. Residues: CASLLTGREGYTF. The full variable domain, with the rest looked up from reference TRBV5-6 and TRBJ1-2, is DAGVTQSPTHLIKTRGQQVTLRCSPKSGHDTVSWYQQALGQGPQFIFQYYEEEERQRGNFPDRFSGHQFPNYSSELNVNALLLGDSALYLCASLLTGREGYTFGSGTRLTVV.

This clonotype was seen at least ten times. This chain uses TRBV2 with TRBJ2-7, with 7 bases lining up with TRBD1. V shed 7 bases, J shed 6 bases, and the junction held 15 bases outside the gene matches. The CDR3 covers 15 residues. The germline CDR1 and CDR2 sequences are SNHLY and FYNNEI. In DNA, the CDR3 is TGTGCCAGCACCTGGGGACAGCCAGGCGTAGTCGAGCAGTACTTC. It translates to CASTWGQPGVVEQYF. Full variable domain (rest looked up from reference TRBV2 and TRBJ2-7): EPEVTQTPSHQVTQMGQEVILRCVPISNHLYFYWYRQILGQKVEFLVSFYNNEISEKSEIFDDQFSVERPDGSNFTLKIRSTKLEDSAMYFCASTWGQPGVVEQYFGPGTRLTVT.

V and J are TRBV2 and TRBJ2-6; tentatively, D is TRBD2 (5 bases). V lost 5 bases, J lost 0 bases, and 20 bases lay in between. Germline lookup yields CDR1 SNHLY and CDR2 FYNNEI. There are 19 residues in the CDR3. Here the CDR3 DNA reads TGTGCCAGCAGTTATGAGGGAATCGGGCCCGTCTCTGGGGCCAACGTCCTGACTTTC. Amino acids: CASSYEGIGPVSGANVLTF. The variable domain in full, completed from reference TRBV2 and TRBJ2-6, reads EPEVTQTPSHQVTQMGQEVILRCVPISNHLYFYWYRQILGQKVEFLVSFYNNEISEKSEIFDDQFSVERPDGSNFTLKIRSTKLEDSAMYFCASSYEGIGPVSGANVLTFGAGSRLTVL.

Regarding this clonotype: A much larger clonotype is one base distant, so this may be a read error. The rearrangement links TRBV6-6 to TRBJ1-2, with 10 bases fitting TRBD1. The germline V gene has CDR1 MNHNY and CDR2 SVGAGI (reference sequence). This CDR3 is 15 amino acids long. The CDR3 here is CASRSGTGEFSGYAF. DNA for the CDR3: TGTGCCAGCAGATCCGGGACAGGGGAATTTTCTGGCTACGCCTTC.

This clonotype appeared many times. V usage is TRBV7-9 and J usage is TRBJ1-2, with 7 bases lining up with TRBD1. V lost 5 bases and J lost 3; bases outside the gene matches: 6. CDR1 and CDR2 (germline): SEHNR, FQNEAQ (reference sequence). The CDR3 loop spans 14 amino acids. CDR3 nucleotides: TGTGCCAGCAGCACGACAGGGAACCACTATGGCTACACCTTC. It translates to CASSTTGNHYGYTF.

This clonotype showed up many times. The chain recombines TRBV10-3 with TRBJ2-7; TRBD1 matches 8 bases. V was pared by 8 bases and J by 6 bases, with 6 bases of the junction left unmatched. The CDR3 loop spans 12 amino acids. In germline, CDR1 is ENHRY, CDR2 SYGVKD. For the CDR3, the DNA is TGTGCCATCGGAGGACAGGGACTCGAGCAGTACTTC. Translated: CAIGGQGLEQYF.

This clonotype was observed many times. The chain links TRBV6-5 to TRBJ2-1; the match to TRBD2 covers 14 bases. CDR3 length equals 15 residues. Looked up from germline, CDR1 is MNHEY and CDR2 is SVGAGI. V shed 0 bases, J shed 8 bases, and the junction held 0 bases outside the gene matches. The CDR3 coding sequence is TGTGCCAGCAGTTACTCGGGACTAGCGGGAGATGAGCAGTTCTTC. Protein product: CASSYSGLAGDEQFF.